Below, one T cell receptor (beta chain) is given with its context. Its antigen is not identified. Profiled with immunoSEQ multiplex PCR; TCRdb holds only in-frame clones, not every one. The profile shows around 140,000 clones, about nine tenths of them singletons. The CDR3 is 15 amino acids. V lost 0 bases, J lost 9 bases, and 12 bases lay in between. Germline CDR1 LGHNA, CDR2 YNFKEQ. The sample is drawn from a study of T cell responses to AZD1222 COVID-19 vaccine. Study conclusions and caveats: White British donors predominated, females outnumbered males, and clonal diversity was possibly underestimated. Once two AZD1222 doses were given, Spike-specific TCR breadth and depth went up. Reportedly, nearly half the spike-specific TCRs target unmutated variant regions. Among AZD1222 vaccinees, only six were seropositive at baseline.

The genes are TRBV4-2 and TRBJ1-6, with a weak D call TRBD1 (5 bases). The input for sequencing was peripheral blood, taken on day 0 of AZD1222 vaccination. The sequence was obtained from an adult in good health. CDR3 nucleotides: TGTGCCAGCAGCCAAGAGGTGGACACCAGTTCACCCCTCCACTTT. It encodes CASSQEVDTSSPLHF.